Below, 29 T cell receptor beta chains from the same sample are listed, as sequenced in a study of T cell repertoires in cytomegalovirus infection. Their recognized antigens are unknown. TCRdb recomputed calls from the reads with MiXCR, one row per CDR3 protein. The data contain approximately 150,000 distinct CDR3 sequences, less than 25% of them seen just once; the ten biggest clones take up roughly 25%. The specimen comprised CD8+ T cells from cultured PBMCs, sampled from culture after CMV antigen stimulation. These receptors all come from a human donor in good health (CMV status not recorded). Some clones in this sample may be carry-over from other donors' samples.

The V gene is TRBV11-1, the J gene TRBJ1-5; tentative D call: TRBD1 (6 bases). The ends were cut back, 2 bases at V and 0 bases at J, with 14 bases in the middle. Per the germline V gene, CDR1 is SGHAT and CDR2 is FQDESV (reference sequence). This CDR3 has 17 amino acids. The CDR3 DNA follows: TGTGCCAGCAGCTTAACGGGGGGCGCCTATAGCAATCAGCCCCAGCATTTT. Its protein is CASSLTGGAYSNQPQHF. Combining the CDR3 with reference TRBV11-1 and TRBJ1-5 gives the whole variable domain EAEVAQSPRYKITEKSQAVAFWCDPISGHATLYWYRQILGQGPELLVQFQDESVVDDSQLPKDRFSAERLKGVDSTLKIQPAELGDSAMYLCASSLTGGAYSNQPQHFGDGTRLSIL.

This clonotype was seen only a few times. V is TRBV7-8 and J is TRBJ1-2; D perhaps matches TRBD1 (6 bases). CDR1 and CDR2 from the germline V gene are SGHVS and FQNEAQ. The germline V and J ends were trimmed by 0 bases and 0 bases, with 8 bases remaining between them. The CDR3 has 15 amino acids. CDR3 sequence (DNA): TGTGCCAGCAGCTTAGCGACAGGTTCTAACTATGGCTACACCTTC. Protein: CASSLATGSNYGYTF.

This clonotype was seen a handful of times. The chain combines TRBV7-9 with TRBJ2-7; D possibly corresponds to TRBD1 (6 bases). CDR1 is SEHNR, CDR2 FQNEAQ, per germline (reference sequence). Trimming pared 1 base from V and 11 bases from J, leaving 15 bases between. CDR3 length equals 13 residues. CDR3 nucleotide sequence: TGTGCCAGCAGCTTAGAAAACAGGGTGGAAGAGTACTTC. Its protein product is CASSLENRVEEYF.

The chain has TRBV6-2 or TRBV6-3 and TRBJ2-3; D may be TRBD1 (6 bases). The CDR3 spans 14 residues. The V end was cut by 4 bases, the J end by 7 bases, with 15 bases between. The germline gives CDR1 MNHEY, CDR2 SVGEGT. The CDR3 nucleotides read TGTGCCAGCAGTTTGGGACCAGGGGTAAATACGCAGTATTTT. It yields the protein CASSLGPGVNTQYF.

V gene TRBV6-1 combines with J gene TRBJ2-2; 7 nucleotides align to TRBD2. The CDR3 has 15 residues. CDR1 is MNHNS, CDR2 SASEGT, per germline. V was clipped by 4 bases and J by 5 bases; unmatched bases: 7. The CDR3 DNA follows: TGTGCCAGCAGTGGGGAGGGGAAACTAACCGGGGAGCTGTTTTTT. Translated: CASSGEGKLTGELFF.

The table lists this clonotype with a few counts. This rearrangement joins TRBV7-9 to TRBJ2-4, with unresolved D. This CDR3 is built from 15 residues. Germline CDR1 is SEHNR and CDR2 is FQNEAQ (reference sequence). V dropped 4 bases and J dropped 5 bases, with 15 bases sitting between them. The CDR3 DNA follows: TGTGCCAGCAGCTCCCCATCGAACAGCCAAAACATTCAGTACTTC. Translation gives CASSSPSNSQNIQYF.

This clonotype appeared a few times. The rearrangement uses TRBV12-3 or TRBV12-4 and TRBJ2-7; 9 nucleotides match TRBD2. The trim removed 6 bases at V and 5 bases at J, leaving 8 bases unmatched. The CDR3 length is 14 residues. The CDR3 loop reads CASSSGLALDEQYF. Written as DNA, the CDR3 is TGTGCCAGCAGCTCGGGACTAGCTTTGGACGAGCAGTACTTC.

J is TRBJ1-5 and V is TRBV12-5, with TRBD1 matching over 7 bases. The CDR3 sequence is 14 residues long. Trimming cost V 9 bases and J 2 bases; bases outside gene matches: 7. Germline CDR1 is LGHNT and CDR2 is FRNRAP. CDR3: CASEDRNGNQPQHF. CDR3 in DNA: TGTGCTAGCGAGGACAGGAACGGCAATCAGCCCCAGCATTTT.

The chain carries TRBV7-2 and TRBJ2-3, with D perhaps matching TRBD2 (5 bases). CDR1 SGHTA and CDR2 FQGNSA come from the germline V gene. V dropped 4 bases and J dropped 3 bases, with 17 bases sitting between them. CDR3 length: 16 amino acids. The CDR3: CASSSPERLRTDTQYF. The CDR3 region has the DNA TGTGCCAGCAGCTCCCCGGAGCGGCTTCGGACAGATACGCAGTATTTT.

This clonotype appeared a few times. The rearrangement joins TRBV27 to TRBJ2-6; D is uncertain. V dropped 3 bases and J dropped 4 bases, with 7 bases sitting between them. Germline V gene lookup returns CDR1 MNHEY and CDR2 SMNVEV (reference sequence). CDR3 length: 14 amino acids. CDR3 DNA sequence: TGTGCCAGCAGTTTCGGCTTCGGGGCCAACGTCCTGACTTTC. This gives the protein CASSFGFGANVLTF.

This clonotype showed up just a few times. This chain links TRBV28 with TRBJ1-5; maybe TRBD1 (5 bases). Looked up from germline, CDR1 is MDHEN and CDR2 is SYDVKM. V lost 3 bases to trimming and J lost 2 bases, with 11 bases between them. This CDR3 region has 15 residues. CDR3: CASSFAGMGNQPQHF. For the CDR3, the DNA is TGTGCCAGCAGTTTCGCAGGGATGGGCAATCAGCCCCAGCATTTT.

The chain uses TRBV4-2 and TRBJ2-3; 8 bases line up with TRBD2. Germline loops: CDR1 LGHNA, CDR2 YNFKEQ. The CDR3 runs 16 residues. Trimming at V came to 2 bases and at J to 1 base, leaving 5 bases not matched to a gene. The DNA of the CDR3 is TGTGCCAGCAGCCAAAAGGTAGCGGGGCGCACAGATACGCAGTATTTT. Its protein product is CASSQKVAGRTDTQYF.

This chain uses TRBV7-2 with TRBJ2-7; possibly TRBD1 or TRBD2 for D (6 bases each). CDR3 length: 15 amino acids. V gave up 5 bases and J gave up 0 bases, with 14 bases separating them. The germline V gene has CDR1 SGHTA and CDR2 FQGNSA. CDR3 bases: TGTGCCAGCAGCCCTCGAGGGGGGAGCTCCTACGAGCAGTACTTC. It codes for CASSPRGGSSYEQYF.

The genes are TRBV29-1 and TRBJ2-1, with 9 bases lining up with TRBD2. Germline V CDR1 and CDR2: SQVTM, ANQGSEA. With V trimmed by 5 bases and J by 1 base, 15 bases remained unmatched. CDR3 length equals 18 residues. DNA for the CDR3: TGCAGCGTTTCTGGTAAGGTCGGCGGGGGGGCTTCCTACAATGAGCAGTTCTTC. Its translation: CSVSGKVGGGASYNEQFF.

This chain uses TRBV4-1 with TRBJ1-2; TRBD1 might be the D (5 bases). Trimming removed 5 bases at V and 2 bases at J, with 9 bases between. The length of the CDR3 is 13 residues. Per germline, CDR1 MGHRA and CDR2 YSYEKL. The CDR3: CASSSDTNYGYTF. DNA for the CDR3: TGCGCCAGCAGCTCGGACACAAACTATGGCTACACCTTC.

V gene TRBV6-5 combines with J gene TRBJ2-1, with 9 nucleotides matching TRBD2. Germline loops: CDR1 MNHEY, CDR2 SVGAGI. This CDR3 is built from 15 residues. V lost 6 bases and J lost 5; bases outside the gene matches: 8. The CDR3 bases are TGTGCCAGCAGGCCCGGGACTAGCCGAGACAATGAGCAGTTCTTC. Protein product: CASRPGTSRDNEQFF.

The chain is built from TRBV4-2 and TRBJ1-2; 11 nucleotides match TRBD1. The CDR3 runs 15 residues. V shed 3 bases and J 7 bases; nucleotides not matched to a gene: 7. CDR1 and CDR2 (germline): LGHNA, YNFKEQ. The CDR3 region is CASSHPGQGAPGYTF. CDR3 DNA: TGTGCCAGCAGCCACCCTGGACAGGGGGCGCCTGGCTACACCTTC.

The chain uses TRBV15 and TRBJ1-5; D unresolved. The CDR3 is 18 residues long. Trimming left V 0 bases short and J 0 bases short, with 15 bases between. Germline V gives CDR1 LNHNV, CDR2 YYDKDF (reference sequence). The CDR3 sequence: CATSRDLTVGDSNQPQHF. The CDR3 DNA reads TGTGCCACCAGCAGAGATTTGACCGTCGGTGATAGCAATCAGCCCCAGCATTTT. The full variable domain, completed using reference TRBV15 and TRBJ1-5, is DAMVIQNPRYQVTQFGKPVTLSCSQTLNHNVMYWYQQKSSQAPKLLFHYYDKDFNNEADTPDNFQSRRPNTSFCFLDIRSPGLGDTAMYLCATSRDLTVGDSNQPQHFGDGTRLSIL.

The sample holds a few counts of this clonotype. The chain combines TRBV28 with TRBJ2-3; 8 bases agree with TRBD2. CDR3 length: 14 amino acids. Looked up from germline, CDR1 is MDHEN and CDR2 is SYDVKM. Trimming removed 4 bases from V and 5 bases from J; junction bases left unmatched: 5. CDR3 nucleotides: TGTGCCAGCAGTTATCCCGGGAGGGGAGATACGCAGTATTTT. Residues: CASSYPGRGDTQYF.

This clonotype was counted between two and nine times. The genes are TRBV6-6 and TRBJ2-5; tentatively, D is TRBD2 (5 bases). Per germline, CDR1 MNHNY and CDR2 SVGAGI (reference sequence). The CDR3 is 14 amino acids. V shed 5 bases and J shed 1 base, with 11 bases lying between them. The CDR3 here is CASSPRGPQETQYF. The CDR3 nucleotides are TGTGCCAGCAGTCCCCGAGGGCCCCAAGAGACCCAGTACTTC.

The rearrangement uses TRBV9 and TRBJ2-5, with a possible D match to TRBD1 (6 bases). Germline CDR1 and CDR2: SGDLS and YYNGEE. The CDR3 length is 13 residues. V lost 3 bases to trimming and J lost 5 bases, with 11 bases between them. The DNA of the CDR3 is TGTGCCAGCAGCGGGGGGCCGTCGGAGACCCAGTACTTC. Encoded protein: CASSGGPSETQYF. The complete variable domain, with remaining parts taken from reference TRBV9 and TRBJ2-5, reads DSGVTQTPKHLITATGQRVTLRCSPRSGDLSVYWYQQSLDQGLQFLIQYYNGEERAKGNILERFSAQQFPDLHSELNLSSLELGDSALYFCASSGGPSETQYFGPGTRLLVL.

A few counts support this clonotype. The chain is built from TRBV15 and TRBJ2-5; the D gene is possibly TRBD2 (5 bases). CDR3 size: 15 residues. V was clipped by 5 bases and J by 7 bases, with 20 bases between them. Germline V gene lookup returns CDR1 LNHNV and CDR2 YYDKDF (reference sequence). The CDR3 sequence: CATSFPQDWDRTQYF. In nucleotides, the CDR3 is TGTGCCACCAGCTTCCCCCAGGACTGGGATAGGACCCAGTACTTC.

The J gene is TRBJ1-2, the V gene TRBV7-8; 8 nucleotides agree with TRBD1. This CDR3 contains 16 residues. Per germline, CDR1 SGHVS and CDR2 FQNEAQ. V lost 5 bases and J lost 8; bases outside the gene matches: 16. CDR3 in DNA: TGTGCCAGCAGCCCCGGACAGGGATGGTATGGGGAGGGCTACACCTTC. It is translated as CASSPGQGWYGEGYTF.

This clonotype was seen a single time. No conserved phenylalanine or tryptophan ends this CDR3, so it is likely a read error. This chain links TRBV12-5 with TRBJ2-1, with TRBD1 identical over 10 bases. CDR3 size: 17 residues. Losses at the gene ends were 2 bases for V and 6 bases for J; bases not matched to a gene: 10. Germline CDR1 LGHNT, CDR2 FRNRAP. This CDR3 reads CASGLPSGTGAANEQFL. In nucleotides, the CDR3 is TGTGCTAGTGGTTTGCCCTCCGGGACAGGGGCGGCCAATGAGCAGTTCTTG.

This clonotype was detected only a few times. The genes are TRBV24-1 and TRBJ2-3; perhaps TRBD2 as D (6 bases). The V gene's germline CDR1 is KGHDR and CDR2 SFDVKD. V shed 1 base and J shed 10 bases, with 11 bases lying between them. The length of the CDR3 is 13 residues. Here the CDR3 reads CATSDLGGKSQYF. The CDR3 DNA is TGTGCCACCAGTGATTTAGGAGGGAAATCGCAGTATTTT.

This clonotype has only a few counts. The V gene is TRBV7-2, the J gene TRBJ2-2, with 8 bases lining up with TRBD1. The V and J ends lost 5 bases and 1 base, in that order; junction bases with no gene match: 12. The germline CDR1 and CDR2 sequences are SGHTA and FQGNSA. The CDR3 has 18 residues. In DNA form, the CDR3 reads TGTGCCAGCAGCATAGACAGGGGCCGAGCAGTGAACACCGGGGAGCTGTTTTTT. This encodes CASSIDRGRAVNTGELFF.

The J gene is TRBJ1-5, the V gene TRBV30; D is perhaps TRBD1 (6 bases). Germline assignment: CDR1 GTSNPN and CDR2 SVGIG (reference sequence). The CDR3 contains 22 residues. V was clipped by 1 base and J by 5 bases, with 36 bases between them. The CDR3 reads CAWSAQGPTPESKTGLHQPQHF. Written as DNA, the CDR3 is TGTGCCTGGAGTGCACAAGGCCCAACCCCGGAATCAAAGACAGGACTCCATCAGCCCCAGCATTTT.

There are a few counts of this clonotype. V and J are TRBV7-2 and TRBJ1-2; 10 bases are a match to TRBD1. Looked up from germline, CDR1 is SGHTA and CDR2 is FQGNSA. This CDR3 spans 17 amino acids. The ends lost 5 bases at V and 8 bases at J; junction bases unmatched: 17. The CDR3 is CASSLRDRGPFFRGYTF. The CDR3 DNA reads as TGTGCCAGCAGCCTCCGGGACAGGGGTCCCTTTTTTCGGGGCTACACCTTC.

This chain uses TRBV6-1 with TRBJ1-2, with D unresolved. This CDR3 contains 15 residues. The germline V gene has CDR1 MNHNS and CDR2 SASEGT. Between the trimmed V and J ends, which lost 6 bases and 3 bases, there was a span of 17 bases. DNA of the CDR3: TGTGCCAGCAGCGACCAGGAGTGGCGGGACTATGGCTACACCTTC. The encoded protein is CASSDQEWRDYGYTF.